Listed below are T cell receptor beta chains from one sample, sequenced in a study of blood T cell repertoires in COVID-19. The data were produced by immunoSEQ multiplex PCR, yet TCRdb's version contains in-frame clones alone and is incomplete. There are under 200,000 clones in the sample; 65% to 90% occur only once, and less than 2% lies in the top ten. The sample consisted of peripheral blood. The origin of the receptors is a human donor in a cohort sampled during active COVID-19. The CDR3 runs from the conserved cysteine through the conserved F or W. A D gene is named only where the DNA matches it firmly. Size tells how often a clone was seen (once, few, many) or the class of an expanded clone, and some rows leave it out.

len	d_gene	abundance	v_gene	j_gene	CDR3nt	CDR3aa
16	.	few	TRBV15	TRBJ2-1	TGTGCCACCAGCAGAGAACGACTAGGTGAATACAATGAGCAGTTCTTC	CATSRERLGEYNEQFF
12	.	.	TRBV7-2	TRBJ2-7	TGTGCCAGCAGCTCGAGCTCCTACGAGCAGTACTTC	CASSSSSYEQYF
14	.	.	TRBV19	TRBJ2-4	TGTGCCAGTAGCAGAACAGGGCTTGGAGACATTCAGTACTTC	CASSRTGLGDIQYF
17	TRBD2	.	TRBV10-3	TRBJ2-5	TGTGCCATCAGCCGCGGGGGTAGCGGGGGATACCAAGAGACCCAGTACTTC	CAISRGGSGGYQETQYF
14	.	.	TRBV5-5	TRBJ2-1	TGTGCCAGCAGGCGAGGGGGCTCCTACAATGAGCAGTTCTTC	CASRRGGSYNEQFF
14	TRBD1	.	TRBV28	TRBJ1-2	TGTGCCAGCAGTCCGGACAGGGGGCACTATGGCTACACCTTC	CASSPDRGHYGYTF
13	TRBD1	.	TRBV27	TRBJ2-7	TGTGCCAGCAGTTTGCACAGGGGGGCCGAGCAGTACTTC	CASSLHRGAEQYF
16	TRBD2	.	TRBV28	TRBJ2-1	TGTGCCAGCAGTCAAACCCCTAGCGGGGGTTACAATGAGCAGTTCTTC	CASSQTPSGGYNEQFF
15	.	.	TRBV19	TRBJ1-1	TGTGCCAGTAGTATAGGCACTCGGGGGGACACTGAAGCTTTCTTT	CASSIGTRGDTEAFF
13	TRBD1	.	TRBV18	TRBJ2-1	TGTGCCAGCTCACAGGGACAGAACAATGAGCAGTTCTTC	CASSQGQNNEQFF
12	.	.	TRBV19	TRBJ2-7	TGTGCCAGTAGTATAGGGACATACGAGCAGTACTTC	CASSIGTYEQYF
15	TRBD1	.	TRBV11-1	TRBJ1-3	TGTGCCAGCAGCCAGGACAGGAATGAACGGAACACCATATATTTT	CASSQDRNERNTIYF
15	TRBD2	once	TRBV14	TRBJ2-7	TGTGCCAGCAGCCCCCGCGATAGCGGGGTCTACGAGCAGTACTTC	CASSPRDSGVYEQYF
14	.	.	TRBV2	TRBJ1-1	TGTGCCAGCAGTGAGACAAGGATGAACACTGAAGCTTTCTTT	CASSETRMNTEAFF
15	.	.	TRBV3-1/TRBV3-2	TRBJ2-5	TGTGCCAGCAGCCAAGATTTACTGGCGGGGGAGACCCAGTACTTC	CASSQDLLAGETQYF
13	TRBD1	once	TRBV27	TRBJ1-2	TGTGCCAGCAGGCCAGGGGGCGAGAGAGGCTACACCTTC	CASRPGGERGYTF
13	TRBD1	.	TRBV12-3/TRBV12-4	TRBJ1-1	TGTGCCACCTTGGACAGGAGCAACACTGAAGCTTTCTTT	CATLDRSNTEAFF
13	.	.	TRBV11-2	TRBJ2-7	TGTGCCAGCAGCCCCACGGAGGGAAACGAGCAGTACTTC	CASSPTEGNEQYF
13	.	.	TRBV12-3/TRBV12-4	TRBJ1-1	TGTGCCAGCAGTCTCGGGTCCCGTCGGGAAGCTTTCTTT	CASSLGSRREAFF
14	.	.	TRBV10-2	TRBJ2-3	TGCGCCAGCAGTGGAAGACAGCCCACAGATACGCAGTATTTT	CASSGRQPTDTQYF